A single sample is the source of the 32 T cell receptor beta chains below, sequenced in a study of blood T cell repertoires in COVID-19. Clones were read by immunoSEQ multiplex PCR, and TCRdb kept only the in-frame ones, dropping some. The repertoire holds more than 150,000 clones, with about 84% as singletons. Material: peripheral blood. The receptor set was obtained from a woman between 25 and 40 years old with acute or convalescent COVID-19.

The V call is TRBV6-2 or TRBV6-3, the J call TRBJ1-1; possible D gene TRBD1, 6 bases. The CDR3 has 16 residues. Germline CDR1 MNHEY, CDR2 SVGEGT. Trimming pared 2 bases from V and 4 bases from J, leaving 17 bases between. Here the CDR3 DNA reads TGTGCCAGCAGTTACACCTACCCGACAGGCTCCACTGAAGCTTTCTTT. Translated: CASSYTYPTGSTEAFF.

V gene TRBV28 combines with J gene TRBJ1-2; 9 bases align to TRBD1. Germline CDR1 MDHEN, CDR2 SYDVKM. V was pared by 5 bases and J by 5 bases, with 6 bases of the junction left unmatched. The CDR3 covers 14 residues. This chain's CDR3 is CASSPPGQGYGYTF. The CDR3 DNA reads TGTGCCAGCAGTCCTCCGGGACAGGGTTATGGCTACACCTTC.

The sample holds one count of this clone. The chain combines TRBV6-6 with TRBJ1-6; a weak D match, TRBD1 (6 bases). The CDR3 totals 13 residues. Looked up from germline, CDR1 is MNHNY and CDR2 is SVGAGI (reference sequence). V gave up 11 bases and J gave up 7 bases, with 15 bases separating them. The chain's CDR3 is CASEAGGNSPLHF. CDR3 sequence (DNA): TGTGCCTCCGAGGCGGGGGGCAATTCACCCCTCCACTTT.

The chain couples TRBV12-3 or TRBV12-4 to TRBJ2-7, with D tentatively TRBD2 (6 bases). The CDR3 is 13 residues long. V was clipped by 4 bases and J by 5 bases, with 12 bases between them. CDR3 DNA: TGTGCCAGCAGTTCTCAGGGACTTAACGAGCAGTACTTC. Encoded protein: CASSSQGLNEQYF.

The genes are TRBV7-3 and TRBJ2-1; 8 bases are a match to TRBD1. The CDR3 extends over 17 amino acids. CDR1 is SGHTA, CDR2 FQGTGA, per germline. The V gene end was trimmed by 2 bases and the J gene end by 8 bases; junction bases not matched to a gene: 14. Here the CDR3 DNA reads TGTGCCAGCAGCTTAGATCGCGTAAGACAGGGGAACGATGAGCAGTTCTTC. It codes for CASSLDRVRQGNDEQFF. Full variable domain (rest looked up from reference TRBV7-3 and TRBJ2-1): GAGVSQTPSNKVTEKGKYVELRCDPISGHTALYWYRQSLGQGPEFLIYFQGTGAADDSGLPNDRFFAVRPEGSVSTLKIQRTERGDSAVYLCASSLDRVRQGNDEQFFGPGTRLTVL.

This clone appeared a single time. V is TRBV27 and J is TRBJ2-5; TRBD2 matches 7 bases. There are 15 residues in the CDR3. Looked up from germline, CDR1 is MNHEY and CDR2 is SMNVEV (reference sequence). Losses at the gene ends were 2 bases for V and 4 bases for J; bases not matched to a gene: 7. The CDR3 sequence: CASSLSPGRGETQYF. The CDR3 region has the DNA TGTGCCAGCAGTTTAAGTCCGGGGAGGGGAGAGACCCAGTACTTC.

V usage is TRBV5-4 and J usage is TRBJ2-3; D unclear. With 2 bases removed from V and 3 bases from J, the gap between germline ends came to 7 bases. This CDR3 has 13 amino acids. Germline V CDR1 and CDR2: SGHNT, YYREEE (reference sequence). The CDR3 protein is CASSLIETDTQYF. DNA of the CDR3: TGTGCCAGCAGCTTAATTGAGACAGATACGCAGTATTTT. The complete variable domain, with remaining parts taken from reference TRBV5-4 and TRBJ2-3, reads ETGVTQSPTHLIKTRGQQVTLRCSSQSGHNTVSWYQQALGQGPQFIFQYYREEENGRGNFPPRFSGLQFPNYSSELNVNALELDDSALYLCASSLIETDTQYFGPGTRLTVL.

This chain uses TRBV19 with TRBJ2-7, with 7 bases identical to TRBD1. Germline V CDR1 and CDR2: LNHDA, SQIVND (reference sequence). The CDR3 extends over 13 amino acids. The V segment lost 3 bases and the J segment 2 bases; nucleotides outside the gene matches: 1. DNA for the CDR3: TGTGCCAGTAGTATCCAGGGGGCCTACGAGCAGTACTTC. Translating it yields CASSIQGAYEQYF.

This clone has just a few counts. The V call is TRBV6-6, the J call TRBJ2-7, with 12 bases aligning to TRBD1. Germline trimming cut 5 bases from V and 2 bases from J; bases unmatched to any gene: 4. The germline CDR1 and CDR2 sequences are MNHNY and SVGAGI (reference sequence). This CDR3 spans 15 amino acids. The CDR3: CASSGGQGAPYEQYF. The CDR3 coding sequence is TGTGCCAGCAGTGGGGGACAGGGGGCCCCCTACGAGCAGTACTTC.

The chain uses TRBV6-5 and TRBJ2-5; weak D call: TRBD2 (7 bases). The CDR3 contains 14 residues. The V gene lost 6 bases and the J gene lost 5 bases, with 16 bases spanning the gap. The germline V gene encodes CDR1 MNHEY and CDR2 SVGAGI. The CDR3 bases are TGTGCCAGCAGCCGCCGGGGGGCTACGGAGACCCAGTACTTC. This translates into CASSRRGATETQYF.

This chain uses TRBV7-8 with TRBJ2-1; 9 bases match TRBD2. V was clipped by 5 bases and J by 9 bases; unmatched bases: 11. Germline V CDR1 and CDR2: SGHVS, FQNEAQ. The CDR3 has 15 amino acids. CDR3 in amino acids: CASSRDGTSSGEQFF. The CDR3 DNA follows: TGTGCCAGCAGCCGGGACGGGACTAGCTCCGGTGAGCAGTTCTTC. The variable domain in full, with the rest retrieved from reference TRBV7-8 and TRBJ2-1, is GAGVSQSPRYKVAKRGQDVALRCDPISGHVSLFWYQQALGQGPEFLTYFQNEAQLDKSGLPSDRFFAERPEGSVSTLKIQRTQQEDSAVYLCASSRDGTSSGEQFFGPGTRLTVL.

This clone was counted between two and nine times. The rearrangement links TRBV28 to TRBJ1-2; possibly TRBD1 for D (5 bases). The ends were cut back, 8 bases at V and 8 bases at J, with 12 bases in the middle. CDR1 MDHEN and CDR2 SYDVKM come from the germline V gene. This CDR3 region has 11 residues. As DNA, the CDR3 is TGTGCCAGCCGGGACTCGAGAGGCTACACCTTC. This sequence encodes CASRDSRGYTF.

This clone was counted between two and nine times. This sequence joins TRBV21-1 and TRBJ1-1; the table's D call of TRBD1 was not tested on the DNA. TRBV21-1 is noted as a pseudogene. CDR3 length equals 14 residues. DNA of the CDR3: TGTGCCAGCAGCAAAAAGCAGGGGGCGGCTGAAGCTTTCTTT. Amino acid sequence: CASSKKQGAAEAFF.

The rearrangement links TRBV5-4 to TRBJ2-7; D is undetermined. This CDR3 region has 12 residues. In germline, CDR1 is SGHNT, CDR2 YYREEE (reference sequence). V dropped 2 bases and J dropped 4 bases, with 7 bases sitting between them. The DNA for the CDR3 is TGTGCCAGCAGCTTTTCCGGGTACGAGCAGTACTTC. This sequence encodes CASSFSGYEQYF. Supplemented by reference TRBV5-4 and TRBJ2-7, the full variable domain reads ETGVTQSPTHLIKTRGQQVTLRCSSQSGHNTVSWYQQALGQGPQFIFQYYREEENGRGNFPPRFSGLQFPNYSSELNVNALELDDSALYLCASSFSGYEQYFGPGTRLTVT.

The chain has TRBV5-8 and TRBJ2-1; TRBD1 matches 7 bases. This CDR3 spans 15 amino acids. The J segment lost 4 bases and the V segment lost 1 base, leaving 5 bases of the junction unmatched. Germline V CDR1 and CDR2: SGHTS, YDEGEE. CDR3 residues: CASSLRDRLYNEQFF. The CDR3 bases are TGTGCCAGCAGCTTGAGGGACAGACTTTACAATGAGCAGTTCTTC.

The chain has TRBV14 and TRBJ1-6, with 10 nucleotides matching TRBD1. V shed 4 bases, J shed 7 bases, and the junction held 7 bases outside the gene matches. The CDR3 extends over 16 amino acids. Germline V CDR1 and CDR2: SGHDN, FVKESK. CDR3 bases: TGTGCCAGCAGCCCCCGGACAGGGGGACTAAATTCACCCCTCCACTTT. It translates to CASSPRTGGLNSPLHF.

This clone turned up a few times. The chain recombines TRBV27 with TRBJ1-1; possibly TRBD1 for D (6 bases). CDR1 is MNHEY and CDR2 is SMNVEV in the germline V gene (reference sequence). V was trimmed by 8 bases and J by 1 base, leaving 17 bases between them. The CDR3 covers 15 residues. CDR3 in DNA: TGTGCCAGCTCTCGGGGGGCGGGGGAGAACACTGAAGCTTTCTTT. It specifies CASSRGAGENTEAFF.

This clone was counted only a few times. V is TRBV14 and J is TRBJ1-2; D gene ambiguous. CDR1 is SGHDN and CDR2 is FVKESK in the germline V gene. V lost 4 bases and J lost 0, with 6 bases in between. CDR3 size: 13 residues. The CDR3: CASSRSTNYGYTF. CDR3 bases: TGTGCCAGCAGCCGCAGTACTAACTATGGCTACACCTTC.

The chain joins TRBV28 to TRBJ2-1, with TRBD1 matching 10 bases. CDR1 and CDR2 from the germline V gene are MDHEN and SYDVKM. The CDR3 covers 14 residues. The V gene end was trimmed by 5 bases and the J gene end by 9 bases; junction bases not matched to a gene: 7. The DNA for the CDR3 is TGTGCCAGCAGTCCCCCGGGACAGGGGTTTGAGCAGTTCTTC. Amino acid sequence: CASSPPGQGFEQFF.

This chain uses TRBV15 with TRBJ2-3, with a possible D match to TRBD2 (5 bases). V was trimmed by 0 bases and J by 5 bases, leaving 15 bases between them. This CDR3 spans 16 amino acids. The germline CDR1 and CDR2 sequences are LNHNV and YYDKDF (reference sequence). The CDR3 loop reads CATSREFGSLRDTQYF. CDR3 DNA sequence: TGTGCCACCAGCAGAGAGTTTGGGAGTCTACGAGATACGCAGTATTTT.

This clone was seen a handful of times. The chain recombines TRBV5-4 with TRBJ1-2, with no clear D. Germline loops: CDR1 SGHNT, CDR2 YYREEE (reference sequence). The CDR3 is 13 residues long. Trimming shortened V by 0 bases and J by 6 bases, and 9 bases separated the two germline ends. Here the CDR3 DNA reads TGTGCCAGCAGCTTGGCCCTGACAAATGGCTACACCTTC. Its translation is CASSLALTNGYTF. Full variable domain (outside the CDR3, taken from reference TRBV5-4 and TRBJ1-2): ETGVTQSPTHLIKTRGQQVTLRCSSQSGHNTVSWYQQALGQGPQFIFQYYREEENGRGNFPPRFSGLQFPNYSSELNVNALELDDSALYLCASSLALTNGYTFGSGTRLTVV.

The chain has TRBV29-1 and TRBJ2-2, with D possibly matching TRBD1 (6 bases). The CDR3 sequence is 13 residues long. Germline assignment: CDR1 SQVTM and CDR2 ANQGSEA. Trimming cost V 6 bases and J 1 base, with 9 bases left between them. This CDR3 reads CSVRQENTGELFF. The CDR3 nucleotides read TGCAGCGTCCGACAGGAGAACACCGGGGAGCTGTTTTTT.

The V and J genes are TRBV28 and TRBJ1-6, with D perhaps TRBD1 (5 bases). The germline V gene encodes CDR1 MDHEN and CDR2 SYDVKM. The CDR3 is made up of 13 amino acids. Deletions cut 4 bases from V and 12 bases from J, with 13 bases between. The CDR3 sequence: CASSYSDGGPLHF. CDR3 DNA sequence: TGTGCCAGCAGTTATTCGGACGGGGGACCCCTCCACTTT. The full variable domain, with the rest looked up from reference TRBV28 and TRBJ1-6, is DVKVTQSSRYLVKRTGEKVFLECVQDMDHENMFWYRQDPGLGLRLIYFSYDVKMKEKGDIPEGYSVSREKKERFSLILESASTNQTSMYLCASSYSDGGPLHFGNGTRLTVT.

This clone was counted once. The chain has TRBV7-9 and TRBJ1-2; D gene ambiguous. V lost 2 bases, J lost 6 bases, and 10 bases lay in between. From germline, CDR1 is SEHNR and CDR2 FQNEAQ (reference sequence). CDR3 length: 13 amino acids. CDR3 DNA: TGTGCCAGCAGCTTATGGCAGGTCCATGGCTACACCTTC. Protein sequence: CASSLWQVHGYTF.

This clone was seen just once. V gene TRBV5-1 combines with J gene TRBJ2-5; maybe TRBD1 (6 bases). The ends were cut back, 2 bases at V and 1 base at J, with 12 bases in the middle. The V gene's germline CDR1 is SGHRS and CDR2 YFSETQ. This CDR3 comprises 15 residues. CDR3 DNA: TGCGCCAGCAGCTTAGGGGGTAATTCCCAAGAGACCCAGTACTTC. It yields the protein CASSLGGNSQETQYF.

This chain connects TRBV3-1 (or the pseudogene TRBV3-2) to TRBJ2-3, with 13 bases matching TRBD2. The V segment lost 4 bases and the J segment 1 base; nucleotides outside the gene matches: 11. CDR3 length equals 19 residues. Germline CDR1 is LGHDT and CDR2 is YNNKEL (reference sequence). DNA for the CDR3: TGTGCCAGCAGCCCATGTGGGACTAGCGGGGCCAGTGGCACAGATACGCAGTATTTT. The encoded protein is CASSPCGTSGASGTDTQYF.

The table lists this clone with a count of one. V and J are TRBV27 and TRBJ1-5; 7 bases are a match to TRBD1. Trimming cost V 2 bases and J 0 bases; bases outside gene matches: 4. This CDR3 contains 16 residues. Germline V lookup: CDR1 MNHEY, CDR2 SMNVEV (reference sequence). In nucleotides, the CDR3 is TGTGCCAGCAGTTTAACGGGACAGTATAGCAATCAGCCCCAGCATTTT. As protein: CASSLTGQYSNQPQHF.

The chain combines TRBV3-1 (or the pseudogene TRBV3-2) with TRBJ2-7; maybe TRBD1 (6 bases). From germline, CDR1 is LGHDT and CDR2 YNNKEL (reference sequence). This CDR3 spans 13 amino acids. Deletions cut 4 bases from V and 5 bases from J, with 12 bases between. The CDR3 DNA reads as TGTGCCAGCAGCCTGGACAGACTTAACGAGCAGTACTTC. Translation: CASSLDRLNEQYF.

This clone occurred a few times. The CDR3 region has the DNA TGTGCCAGTAGTATAAACAGGGAGCGGACCGGGGAGCTGTTTTTT. This translates into CASSINRERTGELFF. The chain recombines TRBV19 with TRBJ2-2, with D possibly matching TRBD1 (6 bases). CDR1 and CDR2 from the germline V gene are LNHDA and SQIVND (reference sequence). Trimming removed 2 bases from V and 5 bases from J, with 12 bases in between. This CDR3 has 15 amino acids.

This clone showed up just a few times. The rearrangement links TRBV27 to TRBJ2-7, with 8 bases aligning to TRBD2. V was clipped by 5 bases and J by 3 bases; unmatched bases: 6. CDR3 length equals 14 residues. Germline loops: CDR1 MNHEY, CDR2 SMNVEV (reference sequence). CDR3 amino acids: CASSRPGGLYEQYF. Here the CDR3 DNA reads TGTGCCAGCAGTCGCCCGGGAGGGCTCTACGAGCAGTACTTC.

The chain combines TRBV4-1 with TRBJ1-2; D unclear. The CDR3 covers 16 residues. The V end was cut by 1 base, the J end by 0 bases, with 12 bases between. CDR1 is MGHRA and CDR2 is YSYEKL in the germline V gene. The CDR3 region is CASSQASANTNYGYTF. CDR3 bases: TGCGCCAGCAGCCAAGCCAGCGCCAATACTAACTATGGCTACACCTTC.

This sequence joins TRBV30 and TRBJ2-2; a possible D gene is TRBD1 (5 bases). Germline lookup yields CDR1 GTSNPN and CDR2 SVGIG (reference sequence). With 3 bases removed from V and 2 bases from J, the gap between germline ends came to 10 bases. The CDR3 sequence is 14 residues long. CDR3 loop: CAWRIQANTGELFF. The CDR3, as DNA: TGTGCCTGGAGAATACAGGCCAACACCGGGGAGCTGTTTTTT. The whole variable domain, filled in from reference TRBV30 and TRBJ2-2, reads SQTIHQWPATLVQPVGSPLSLECTVEGTSNPNLYWYRQAAGRGLQLLFYSVGIGQISSEVPQNLSASRPQDRQFILSSKKLLLSDSGFYLCAWRIQANTGELFFGEGSRLTVL.